This T cell receptor (beta chain) was identified in a study of cytomegalovirus exposure and HLA in healthy donors. The PCR ran on 60 Vbeta and 13 Jbeta primers. TCRdb's copy holds only in-frame clones and misses some; the assay was immunoSEQ multiplex PCR. The sample records about 37,000 clones, roughly 76% being singletons. About this clone: Distinct nucleotide sequences in the sample also encode this CDR3.

V was shortened by 2 bases and J by 4 bases, with 8 bases between the two germline ends. CDR1 MNHEY and CDR2 SVGAGI come from the germline V gene. This CDR3 contains 13 residues. V usage is TRBV6-5 and J usage is TRBJ1-1; a possible D gene is TRBD1 (6 bases). The clonotype originates from a woman aged 40-49 years in good health and CMV-seronegative. What was sequenced was PBMCs. The CDR3 loop reads CASSYGRGTEAFF. The CDR3 DNA is TGTGCCAGCAGTTACGGCAGGGGCACTGAAGCTTTCTTT.